A single sample gave rise to the 25 T cell receptor beta chains below, sequenced in a study of cytomegalovirus exposure and HLA in healthy donors. The PCR ran on 60 Vbeta and 13 Jbeta primers. TCRdb keeps only in-frame clones here, not all; method: immunoSEQ multiplex PCR. The sample lists more than 85,000 clones, under 85% occurring once. The sample comprised PBMCs. The receptors here all came from a man aged 25-45 years in good health and CMV-seropositive.

The chain combines TRBV18 with TRBJ2-1, with 15 bases lining up with TRBD2. V shed 6 bases and J 5 bases; nucleotides not matched to a gene: 8. There are 17 residues in the CDR3. Germline-derived CDR1 and CDR2 are KGHSH and LQKENI. This CDR3 reads CASSYGLAGGTHNEQFF. The DNA of the CDR3 is TGTGCCAGCTCGTACGGACTAGCGGGGGGGACCCACAATGAGCAGTTCTTC.

This clone was observed a handful of times. The V gene is TRBV10-3, the J gene TRBJ1-1; D is possibly TRBD1 (6 bases). The germline V gene encodes CDR1 ENHRY and CDR2 SYGVKD. V lost 6 bases and J lost 0, with 11 bases in between. The CDR3 is made up of 14 amino acids. The CDR3 DNA reads TGTGCCATCAGCAATGGGACACTGAACACTGAAGCTTTCTTT. Its protein is CAISNGTLNTEAFF.

The chain has TRBV19 and TRBJ1-2, with 8 nucleotides matching TRBD1. The CDR3 spans 14 residues. The germline V gene has CDR1 LNHDA and CDR2 SQIVND (reference sequence). V gave up 6 bases and J gave up 6 bases; unmatched junction bases: 9. In nucleotides, the CDR3 is TGTGCCAGTAGGGCAGGGGGCTTGATTGATGGCTACACCTTC. Translation: CASRAGGLIDGYTF.

This chain joins TRBV29-1 and TRBJ2-5; 9 bases are a match to TRBD1. V shed 2 bases and J 0 bases; nucleotides not matched to a gene: 13. This CDR3 has 18 amino acids. Germline V gene sequence: CDR1 SQVTM, CDR2 ANQGSEA. The CDR3 nucleotides read TGCAGCGTTGAATGGGACAGGGCGTACGTTCAGTACCAAGAGACCCAGTACTTC. This gives the protein CSVEWDRAYVQYQETQYF.

The table lists this clone with a few counts. The J gene is TRBJ1-5, the V gene TRBV6-5; a possible D gene is TRBD1 (5 bases). This CDR3 has 13 residues. The germline CDR1 and CDR2 sequences are MNHEY and SVGAGI. V lost 2 bases, J lost 7 bases, and 9 bases lay in between. The CDR3 coding sequence is TGTGCCAGCAGTTACGGGGCTCGGCAGCCCCAGCATTTT. As protein: CASSYGARQPQHF.

The genes are TRBV5-4 and TRBJ1-2; tentative D call: TRBD1 (5 bases). The V gene's germline CDR1 is SGHNT and CDR2 YYREEE (reference sequence). Trimming left V 0 bases short and J 2 bases short, with 11 bases between. The CDR3 runs to 15 residues. DNA of the CDR3: TGTGCCAGCAGCTTGGAGGCCAGGGTGAACTATGGCTACACCTTC. Its protein is CASSLEARVNYGYTF.

Only one count was recorded for this clone. The rearrangement joins TRBV5-6 to TRBJ2-7; D is perhaps TRBD1 (6 bases). CDR3 length: 14 amino acids. With 0 bases removed from V and 5 bases from J, the gap between germline ends came to 12 bases. Germline V gene data show CDR1 as SGHDT and CDR2 as YYEEEE. The CDR3 here is CASSLAGVWNEQYF. CDR3 bases: TGTGCCAGCAGCTTGGCAGGGGTCTGGAACGAGCAGTACTTC.

The CDR3 is CASSARTGASTGELFF. CDR3 DNA: TGTGCCAGCAGCGCGCGGACAGGGGCAAGCACCGGGGAGCTGTTTTTT. This chain links TRBV7-9 with TRBJ2-2; 9 bases line up with TRBD1. Trimming took 5 bases from V and 4 from J; bases not matched to a gene: 8. The germline CDR1 and CDR2 sequences are SEHNR and FQNEAQ (reference sequence). CDR3 length equals 16 residues.

The chain is built from TRBV7-9 and TRBJ2-3, with a possible D match to TRBD2 (5 bases). In germline, CDR1 is SEHNR, CDR2 FQNEAQ (reference sequence). The CDR3 is 14 amino acids. V lost 5 bases and J 2 bases, leaving 11 bases between the germline ends. The CDR3 DNA reads TGTGCCAGCAGCCCCCTAGCAACCACAGATACGCAGTATTTT. Protein product: CASSPLATTDTQYF.

The V gene is TRBV19, the J gene TRBJ1-1; 7 bases fit TRBD1. CDR3 length: 13 residues. In germline, CDR1 is LNHDA, CDR2 SQIVND (reference sequence). The junction had 6 bases not matched to a gene; V was cut back by 10 bases and J by 1 base. CDR3 region: CATQDRWNTEAFF. The CDR3 DNA reads as TGTGCCACCCAGGACAGGTGGAACACTGAAGCTTTCTTT.

The chain joins TRBV11-2 to TRBJ2-3, with D uncertain. The CDR3 consists of 11 residues. Germline lookup yields CDR1 SGHAT and CDR2 FQNNGV. V lost 5 bases, J lost 9 bases, and 9 bases lay in between. CDR3 nucleotides: TGTGCCAGCAGCCCCTCAGGAACGCAGTATTTT. It codes for CASSPSGTQYF.

This chain joins TRBV7-2 and TRBJ2-3; a weak D match, TRBD1 (5 bases). In germline, CDR1 is SGHTA, CDR2 FQGNSA. The CDR3 loop spans 14 amino acids. Trimming stripped 0 bases from V and 11 bases from J, with 15 bases between. This chain's CDR3 is CASSLATGTSVQYF. DNA of the CDR3: TGTGCCAGCAGCTTAGCTACAGGAACAAGCGTGCAGTATTTT.

The rearrangement joins TRBV9 to TRBJ2-5; TRBD2 agrees at 7 bases. CDR1 is SGDLS, CDR2 YYNGEE, per germline. This CDR3 is 16 amino acids long. V was clipped by 2 bases and J by 4 bases; unmatched bases: 11. The CDR3, as DNA: TGTGCCAGCAGCGTGACCGGGACTACCCCAGTAGAGACCCAGTACTTC. Translation gives CASSVTGTTPVETQYF.

The chain combines TRBV6-6 with TRBJ2-5; TRBD2 agrees at 10 bases. J lost 6 bases, V lost 2 bases, and 3 bases had no gene match. The CDR3 has 14 amino acids. Germline loops: CDR1 MNHNY, CDR2 SVGAGI (reference sequence). CDR3 amino acids: CASSYERGGKTQYF. For the CDR3, the DNA is TGTGCCAGCAGTTACGAGCGGGGGGGAAAGACCCAGTACTTC.

A few counts support this clone. The V and J genes are TRBV11-2 and TRBJ2-4, with D possibly TRBD2 on 6 matching bases. The CDR3 length is 19 residues. Trimming pared 5 bases from V and 8 bases from J, leaving 31 bases between. CDR1 and CDR2 from the germline V gene are SGHAT and FQNNGV. CDR3 amino acids: CASSPGLAAYLLGRDIQYF. The CDR3 region has the DNA TGTGCCAGCAGCCCCGGTTTAGCGGCCTACCTGCTGGGTCGGGACATTCAGTACTTC.

The chain recombines TRBV5-1 with TRBJ2-7; TRBD1 might be the D (6 bases). The ends were cut back, 1 base at V and 0 bases at J, with 11 bases in the middle. CDR1 and CDR2 (germline): SGHRS, YFSETQ. This CDR3 region has 15 residues. The CDR3 loop reads CASSLLQGSSYEQYF. CDR3 sequence (DNA): TGCGCCAGCAGCTTGCTCCAGGGGTCCTCCTACGAGCAGTACTTC.

This chain links TRBV14 with TRBJ1-1; weak D call: TRBD1 (6 bases). With 1 base removed from V and 5 bases from J, the gap between germline ends came to 14 bases. The germline V gene encodes CDR1 SGHDN and CDR2 FVKESK. The CDR3 spans 15 residues. CDR3 amino acids: CASSQGNREWTEAFF. DNA for the CDR3: TGTGCCAGCAGCCAAGGTAACAGGGAGTGGACTGAAGCTTTCTTT.

CDR3 in DNA: TGCGCCAGCAGCGACACCGGGACAGACTATGGCTACACCTTC. Translated: CASSDTGTDYGYTF. The V and J genes are TRBV5-1 and TRBJ1-2, with 7 bases lining up with TRBD1. CDR1 is SGHRS and CDR2 is YFSETQ in the germline V gene. The junction had 6 bases not matched to a gene; V was cut back by 4 bases and J by 3 bases. CDR3 length equals 14 residues.

The table lists this clone with a few counts. This sequence joins TRBV19 and TRBJ1-5; a possible D gene is TRBD1 (5 bases). This CDR3 has 16 residues. V lost 4 bases and J 0 bases, leaving 13 bases between the germline ends. Germline V gives CDR1 LNHDA, CDR2 SQIVND (reference sequence). CDR3 DNA: TGTGCCAGTAGTACCCGTGGGGGGATTAGCAATCAGCCCCAGCATTTT. Protein product: CASSTRGGISNQPQHF.

The CDR3 spells CASSASAGGERKTEAFF. The CDR3 DNA reads as TGTGCCAGCAGTGCGTCGGCGGGGGGCGAAAGAAAAACTGAAGCTTTCTTT. V is TRBV6-1 and J is TRBJ1-1; TRBD1 is a possible D gene (6 bases). Trimming took 4 bases from V and 5 from J, leaving 23 bases between them. Germline V CDR1 and CDR2: MNHNS, SASEGT. This CDR3 is built from 17 residues.

The V and J genes are TRBV11-2 and TRBJ2-1; the match to TRBD1 covers 8 bases. V gave up 4 bases and J gave up 9 bases; unmatched junction bases: 5. This CDR3 has 13 amino acids. Germline assignment: CDR1 SGHAT and CDR2 FQNNGV. The CDR3 sequence is CASSSGQGGEQFF. The DNA for the CDR3 is TGTGCCAGCAGCTCTGGACAGGGAGGTGAGCAGTTCTTC.

V gene TRBV19 combines with J gene TRBJ1-2; the D gene is possibly TRBD1 (6 bases). Germline V gene data show CDR1 as LNHDA and CDR2 as SQIVND (reference sequence). The CDR3 extends over 14 amino acids. V lost 4 bases and J 8 bases, leaving 17 bases between the germline ends. CDR3 sequence reads: CASSSRQVSGGYTF. CDR3 DNA: TGTGCCAGTAGTAGCCGACAGGTATCGGGAGGCTACACCTTC.

The V and J genes are TRBV5-4 and TRBJ2-1; 12 bases are shared with TRBD2. Germline CDR1 is SGHNT and CDR2 is YYREEE (reference sequence). V lost 4 bases to trimming and J lost 8 bases; unmatched junction nucleotides: 13. The CDR3 is 17 amino acids. This chain's CDR3 is CASSKRILAGGLDEQFF. The CDR3, as DNA: TGTGCCAGCAGCAAGAGAATTCTAGCGGGGGGGCTTGATGAGCAGTTCTTC.

The chain uses TRBV7-6 and TRBJ2-7, with D perhaps TRBD1 (6 bases). There are 16 residues in the CDR3. Germline V gene sequence: CDR1 SGHVS, CDR2 FNYEAQ. V lost 5 bases and J 4 bases, leaving 21 bases between the germline ends. The CDR3 loop is CASSPSPMTGIYEQYF. The CDR3, as DNA: TGTGCCAGCAGCCCGTCCCCAATGACAGGTATATACGAGCAGTACTTC.

This clone occurred a few times. The chain has TRBV6-5 and TRBJ1-2; maybe TRBD1 (6 bases). From germline, CDR1 is MNHEY and CDR2 SVGAGI. This CDR3 contains 14 residues. The germline V and J ends were trimmed by 0 bases and 3 bases, with 8 bases remaining between them. The CDR3 spells CASSYSDRHYGYTF. The DNA for the CDR3 is TGTGCCAGCAGTTACTCCGACAGGCACTATGGCTACACCTTC.